The 11 T cell receptor beta chains in this list originate from one sample, sequenced in a study of regulatory T cells in long-lasting Graves disease. Time point given: newly diagnosed GD, antithyroid drugs for less than 3 months. PBMC RNA served as the TCR library source. CDR3 regions were amplified by Arm-PCR using iRepertoire HTBI primers to build TCR beta libraries. TCRdb re-called the multiplex PCR reads with MiXCR, one entry per CDR3 protein. The top ten clones hold approximately 15% of a sample with under 300,000 distinct CDR3 sequences, just over 20% of them seen once. This sample comprised peripheral blood mononuclear cells (PBMCs), obtained at new diagnosis, from a patient treated with antithyroid drugs. These receptors came from a female donor with Graves disease.

This clonotype has a count of ten or more. The rearrangement links TRBV28 to TRBJ1-5; D ambiguous. In germline, CDR1 is MDHEN, CDR2 SYDVKM. Trimming took off 6 bases at V and 2 bases at J, with 11 bases between the two ends. This CDR3 is built from 14 residues. CDR3 nucleotides: TGTGCCAGCAGCGGGATACAGCGCAATCAGCCCCAGCATTTT. Residues: CASSGIQRNQPQHF. The complete variable domain, with remaining parts taken from reference TRBV28 and TRBJ1-5, reads DVKVTQSSRYLVKRTGEKVFLECVQDMDHENMFWYRQDPGLGLRLIYFSYDVKMKEKGDIPEGYSVSREKKERFSLILESASTNQTSMYLCASSGIQRNQPQHFGDGTRLSIL.

The DNA for the CDR3 is TGCAGTGCTAGAGATACCCAACAGGGTGGTGGCTACACCTTC. It is translated as CSARDTQQGGGYTF. The chain carries TRBV20-1 and TRBJ1-2, with D perhaps matching TRBD1 (6 bases). The germline V gene has CDR1 DFQATT and CDR2 SNEGSKA (reference sequence). The CDR3 extends over 14 amino acids. V lost 0 bases and J lost 7, with 15 bases in between.

At least ten counts were recorded for this clonotype. The genes are TRBV20-1 and TRBJ2-5; tentative D call: TRBD1 (5 bases). Germline values: CDR1 DFQATT, CDR2 SNEGSKA (reference sequence). Trimming cost V 2 bases and J 4 bases, with 11 bases left between them. The CDR3 loop spans 13 amino acids. CDR3 coding DNA: TGCAGTGCTAGACTTACAGGCGCAGAGACCCAGTACTTC. Its protein is CSARLTGAETQYF.

This clonotype was seen many times. The rearrangement uses TRBV4-3 and TRBJ2-2; D is unresolved. V was cut by 4 bases and J by 0 bases, with 6 bases left in between. In germline, CDR1 is LGHNA, CDR2 YSLEER. The CDR3 extends over 14 amino acids. The CDR3 bases are TGCGCCAGCAGCCTCAAAGCGAACACCGGGGAGCTGTTTTTT. Amino acid sequence: CASSLKANTGELFF.

In its sample, this clonotype was seen many times. The chain combines TRBV5-6 with TRBJ1-2, with D uncertain. V gave up 1 base and J gave up 9 bases, with 10 bases separating them. Germline loops: CDR1 SGHDT, CDR2 YYEEEE. The length of the CDR3 is 12 residues. The DNA of the CDR3 is TGTGCCAGCAGCTTGCTATTGGACCGCTACACCTTC. Its translation is CASSLLLDRYTF.

This clonotype has a count of ten or more. V gene TRBV12-3 or TRBV12-4 combines with J gene TRBJ2-2, with TRBD2 matching 7 bases. CDR3 length: 15 residues. The V segment lost 3 bases and the J segment 1 base; nucleotides outside the gene matches: 2. The CDR3 loop is CASSFGGRNTGELFF. DNA of the CDR3: TGTGCCAGCAGTTTCGGCGGGAGGAACACCGGGGAGCTGTTTTTT.

For this clonotype: Only one base separates this from a far larger clonotype, so it likely reflects a read error. The chain has TRBV11-2 and TRBJ2-4; maybe TRBD2 (7 bases). The J call is in doubt because the DNA end fits TRBJ2-7 better. This CDR3 is built from 17 residues. Germline-derived CDR1 and CDR2 are SGHAT and FQNNGV. In nucleotides, the CDR3 is TGTGCCAGCAGCTTAGACCTGTGCGGGGGCCGCAGCTACGAGCAGTACTTC. This gives the protein CASSLDLCGGRSYEQYF.

This clonotype was recorded at least ten times. V gene TRBV18 combines with J gene TRBJ1-1, with a tentative D call TRBD1 (6 bases). The germline CDR1 and CDR2 sequences are KGHSH and LQKENI. CDR3 length: 13 amino acids. Trimming removed 8 bases at V and 6 bases at J, with 16 bases between. In nucleotides, the CDR3 is TGTGCCAGCGCAGAAACAGGGAGGGCTGAAGCTTTCTTT. Its protein product is CASAETGRAEAFF.

In this sample, this clonotype turned up many times. This chain joins TRBV12-5 and TRBJ1-5; D remains ambiguous. V lost 0 bases to trimming and J lost 11 bases, with 17 bases between them. This CDR3 has 15 amino acids. CDR1 and CDR2 (germline): LGHNT, FRNRAP. The CDR3 loop reads CASGLVRKDSMSQHF. DNA for the CDR3: TGTGCTAGTGGTTTGGTACGGAAAGATAGCATGTCCCAGCATTTT.

This chain's CDR3 is CASSNRKRADGTDTQYF. The CDR3 bases are TGTGCCAGTAGTAACCGTAAGAGGGCGGACGGTACAGATACGCAGTATTTT. V and J are TRBV19 and TRBJ2-3; a possible D gene is TRBD2 (5 bases). With 4 bases removed from V and 3 bases from J, the gap between germline ends came to 20 bases. Germline V gene data show CDR1 as LNHDA and CDR2 as SQIVND (reference sequence). CDR3 length: 17 amino acids.

In its sample, this clonotype was seen a few times. The chain couples TRBV24-1 to TRBJ2-1; no reliable D call. The CDR3 extends over 14 amino acids. CDR1 is KGHDR and CDR2 is SFDVKD in the germline V gene. Trimming stripped 4 bases from V and 4 bases from J, with 10 bases between. The CDR3 reads CATSDVAAYNEQFF. The CDR3 DNA reads TGTGCCACCAGTGACGTCGCGGCGTACAATGAGCAGTTCTTC.